A selection of T cell receptor beta chains follows, all from one sample in a study of T cell responses to AZD1222 COVID-19 vaccine. The repertoire was sequenced with immunoSEQ multiplex PCR; TCRdb's copy has only in-frame clones and lacks some. Seen here are about 110,000 clones, around nine tenths observed once, and the top ten hold 3.1%. Sample: peripheral blood, taken on day 0 of MenACWY control vaccination. Every receptor here comes from an adult in good health. Both conserved end residues are part of each CDR3. Each record gives: V gene, clone size, J gene, D gene, CDR3 protein, CDR3 DNA. D genes are given only for firm matches. Clone size is stated in some rows and not others, as once, few, many or a class when expanded.

TRBV6-2/TRBV6-3,.,TRBJ1-1,.,CASSPFLQGRNTEAFF,TGTGCCAGCAGCCCATTCCTACAGGGAAGGAACACTGAAGCTTTCTTT
TRBV2,.,TRBJ1-4,.,CASIKEANEKLFF,TGTGCCAGCATAAAAGAAGCTAATGAAAAACTGTTTTTT
TRBV28,.,TRBJ2-5,TRBD2,CASSLHSGGETLQETQYF,TGTGCCAGCAGTTTACATAGCGGGGGGGAAACATTACAAGAGACCCAGTACTTC
TRBV5-4,.,TRBJ1-1,.,CASEKFPGGGTEAFF,TGTGCCAGCGAAAAATTCCCCGGCGGTGGCACTGAAGCTTTCTTT
TRBV4-1,.,TRBJ1-5,TRBD1,CASSQAGDRGDQPQHF,TGCGCCAGCAGCCAAGCTGGGGACAGGGGGGATCAGCCCCAGCATTTT
TRBV9,.,TRBJ1-2,.,CASSVDPATNYGYTF,TGTGCCAGCAGCGTAGACCCGGCCACTAACTATGGCTACACCTTC
TRBV18,.,TRBJ1-2,.,CASSPSPDSRYGYTF,TGTGCCAGCTCACCATCCCCGGACAGTCGGTATGGCTACACCTTC
TRBV27,.,TRBJ1-6,.,CASSFAGMNSPLHF,TGTGCCAGCAGTTTTGCAGGGATGAATTCACCCCTCCACTTT
TRBV11-2,.,TRBJ1-6,TRBD1,CASSTKRRQGMNSPLHF,TGTGCCAGCAGTACCAAACGAAGACAGGGGATGAATTCACCCCTCCACTTT
TRBV12-3/TRBV12-4,.,TRBJ2-3,.,CASSLVTKQYF,TGTGCCAGCAGTTTAGTAACTAAGCAGTATTTT
TRBV18,.,TRBJ1-5,.,CASSPRGNQPQHF,TGTGCCAGCTCACCGAGAGGGAATCAGCCCCAGCATTTT
TRBV27,.,TRBJ1-2,.,CASSLSRSVGGRIGGYTF,TGTGCCAGCAGTTTATCTCGGAGCGTGGGGGGCCGGATAGGTGGCTACACCTTC
TRBV4-1,.,TRBJ1-2,.,CASSQVVLWGYTF,TGCGCCAGCAGCCAAGTTGTACTCTGGGGCTACACCTTC
TRBV28,.,TRBJ1-1,.,CASSLFLAGLDTEAFF,TGTGCCAGCAGTTTATTCCTGGCGGGACTCGACACTGAAGCTTTCTTT
TRBV11-3,once,TRBJ2-2,.,CASSLGGQNTGELFF,TGTGCCAGCAGCTTAGGGGGCCAGAACACCGGGGAGCTGTTTTTT
TRBV11-2,.,TRBJ2-7,.,CASSRGAVSSYEQYF,TGTGCCAGCAGTCGAGGGGCAGTTAGTAGCTACGAGCAGTACTTC
TRBV5-1,once,TRBJ2-7,.,CASSRDGSSYEQYF,TGCGCCAGCAGTCGTGACGGTAGCTCCTACGAGCAGTACTTC
TRBV6-5,.,TRBJ1-1,.,CASSRSTQGYTEAFF,TGTGCCAGCAGCCGCTCTACACAGGGTTACACTGAAGCTTTCTTT
TRBV6-1,.,TRBJ1-2,.,CASSEFRQASYGYTF,TGTGCCAGCAGTGAATTTAGACAAGCTTCATATGGCTACACCTTC
TRBV7-2,few,TRBJ2-7,TRBD1,CASSAGQGPYEQYF,TGTGCCAGCAGCGCGGGACAGGGTCCCTACGAGCAGTACTTC
TRBV28,.,TRBJ2-2,TRBD1,CASSEAGTGGTGELFF,TGTGCCAGCAGCGAGGCGGGGACAGGGGGAACCGGGGAGCTGTTTTTT
TRBV11-2,.,TRBJ1-6,.,CASSLDQGPNSPLHF,TGTGCCAGCAGCTTAGACCAGGGCCCTAATTCACCCCTCCACTTT
TRBV3-1/TRBV3-2,.,TRBJ1-2,TRBD1,CASSQESSGQGFGYTF,TGTGCCAGCAGCCAAGAAAGTAGCGGACAGGGGTTTGGCTACACCTTC
TRBV27,.,TRBJ2-1,.,CASSPNPGVDEQFF,TGTGCCAGCAGTCCGAATCCGGGCGTAGATGAGCAGTTCTTC
TRBV27,.,TRBJ1-5,.,CASSLSPGGNQPQHF,TGTGCCAGCAGTTTATCTCCAGGAGGCAATCAGCCCCAGCATTTT
TRBV5-4,.,TRBJ1-2,.,CASSAGDNRGYTF,TGTGCCAGCAGCGCCGGCGACAACCGGGGCTACACCTTC
TRBV2,.,TRBJ2-1,.,CASSATRGDNEQFF,TGTGCCAGCAGTGCGACGAGGGGGGACAATGAGCAGTTCTTC
TRBV3-1/TRBV3-2,.,TRBJ1-5,.,CASSQDGAQPQHF,TGTGCCAGCAGCCAAGATGGGGCCCAACCCCAGCATTTT
TRBV20-1,.,TRBJ2-7,.,CSARQPYEQYF,TGCAGTGCTAGGCAGCCCTACGAGCAGTACTTC
TRBV7-9,once,TRBJ2-7,.,CASSLTGGESYEQYF,TGTGCCAGCAGCCTTACAGGGGGGGAATCCTACGAGCAGTACTTC
TRBV7-2,.,TRBJ2-3,.,CASSSRRTSLDTQYF,TGTGCCAGCAGCTCCCGTCGGACGAGCCTGGATACGCAGTATTTT
TRBV6-5,.,TRBJ1-2,.,CASSSLGGYTF,TGTGCCAGCAGCTCTCTGGGCGGCTACACCTTC
TRBV11-2,.,TRBJ2-3,TRBD1,CASSLAWTGITDTQYF,TGTGCCAGCAGCTTAGCCTGGACAGGAATCACAGATACGCAGTATTTT
TRBV4-2,.,TRBJ2-1,TRBD2,CASSQDWLAGLEYNEQFF,TGTGCCAGCAGCCAAGATTGGCTAGCGGGACTTGAGTACAATGAGCAGTTCTTC
TRBV10-3,.,TRBJ2-3,TRBD2,CAISESSRGADTQYF,TGTGCCATCAGTGAGTCCAGCCGGGGGGCAGATACGCAGTATTTT
TRBV27,.,TRBJ2-1,.,CASSYEAPNPHNEQFF,TGTGCCAGCAGTTATGAAGCACCTAACCCCCACAATGAGCAGTTCTTC
TRBV5-1,.,TRBJ2-3,.,CASSPSRGVTDTQYF,TGCGCCAGCAGCCCAAGTAGGGGGGTTACAGATACGCAGTATTTT
TRBV5-5,.,TRBJ2-3,.,CASSLVGDRTDTQYF,TGTGCCAGCAGCTTAGTCGGGGATCGCACAGATACGCAGTATTTT
TRBV29-1,.,TRBJ1-5,.,CSVRDSNQPQHF,TGCAGCGTTAGAGATAGCAATCAGCCCCAGCATTTT
TRBV5-6,.,TRBJ2-6,.,CASSLGSGANVLTF,TGTGCCAGCAGCTTGGGGTCTGGGGCCAACGTCCTGACTTTC
TRBV7-9,.,TRBJ2-3,.,CASSSGTHRLTDTQYF,TGTGCCAGCAGCTCGGGGACACACCGCCTCACAGATACGCAGTATTTT
TRBV4-1,.,TRBJ1-4,TRBD1,CASSQWTGGSIEKLFF,TGCGCCAGCAGCCAATGGACAGGGGGAAGTATTGAAAAACTGTTTTTT
TRBV2,.,TRBJ1-2,.,CASSADSYGYTF,TGTGCCAGCAGTGCAGACAGCTATGGCTACACCTTC
TRBV6-6,.,TRBJ1-5,TRBD1,CATRTGAEQPQHF,TGTGCCACCAGGACAGGGGCAGAGCAGCCCCAGCATTTT
TRBV5-6,.,TRBJ1-2,.,CASSLFRGYYGYTF,TGTGCCAGCAGCTTGTTCAGGGGATACTATGGCTACACCTTC
TRBV7-2,.,TRBJ2-5,TRBD2,CASSLELSGGGGETQYF,TGTGCCAGCAGCTTAGAGCTCTCTGGCGGCGGGGGGGAGACCCAGTACTTC
TRBV18,.,TRBJ2-3,.,CASSPPGDTQYF,TGTGCCAGCTCACCACCGGGAGATACGCAGTATTTT
TRBV3-1/TRBV3-2,.,TRBJ1-2,.,CASSQLDRNYGYTF,TGTGCCAGCAGCCAGTTGGACAGAAACTATGGCTACACCTTC
TRBV1,.,TRBJ1-4,.,CTSSQETGVGLTNEKLFF,TGCACCAGCAGCCAAGAGACAGGGGTTGGGTTAACTAATGAAAAACTGTTTTTT
TRBV11-2,.,TRBJ1-2,.,CASSYGAEGRYTF,TGTGCCAGCAGCTACGGGGCGGAGGGTCGGTACACCTTC
TRBV30,.,TRBJ2-1,TRBD2,CAWSAWTSGDNEQFF,TGTGCCTGGAGTGCGTGGACTAGCGGAGACAATGAGCAGTTCTTC
TRBV6-5,.,TRBJ1-4,.,CASSYNSPNEKLFF,TGTGCCAGCAGTTACAACAGTCCTAATGAAAAACTGTTTTTT
TRBV25-1,.,TRBJ1-4,.,CASRVNEKLFF,TGTGCCAGCAGGGTGAATGAAAAACTGTTTTTT